What follows are 32 T cell receptor beta chains derived from one specimen sequenced in a study of shared clonotypes between healthy human individuals. TCRdb keeps only in-frame clones here, not all; method: immunoSEQ multiplex PCR. The sample records more than 1,200,000 clones, about 98.5% being singletons. Source material: naive CD4+ T cells sorted from blood. Subset noted: CD45RA+ positively selected. These TCRs come from a man younger than 45 in good health.

The chain carries TRBV18 and TRBJ2-1; unclear D gene. CDR1 KGHSH and CDR2 LQKENI come from the germline V gene. V lost 2 bases to trimming and J lost 7 bases, with 9 bases between them. This CDR3 comprises 13 residues. CDR3 loop: CASSPYRRNEQFF. CDR3 DNA sequence: TGTGCCAGCTCACCATATCGCAGAAATGAGCAGTTCTTC.

The gene calls are TRBV11-3 and TRBJ2-7; D is unresolved. Trimming cost V 1 base and J 6 bases, with 10 bases left between them. The CDR3 extends over 13 amino acids. The germline V gene encodes CDR1 SGHNT and CDR2 YENEEA. CDR3 sequence reads: CASSLAVGGEQYF. CDR3 nucleotides: TGTGCCAGCAGCTTAGCGGTTGGTGGCGAGCAGTACTTC.

The chain couples TRBV5-1 to TRBJ2-3; 12 bases agree with TRBD1. This CDR3 region has 17 residues. Germline loops: CDR1 SGHRS, CDR2 YFSETQ. With V trimmed by 0 bases and J by 5 bases, 7 bases remained unmatched. The CDR3 reads CASSLVGTGGRGDTQYF. As DNA, the CDR3 is TGCGCCAGCAGCTTGGTTGGGACAGGGGGCCGGGGAGATACGCAGTATTTT.

As to this clone: Other nucleotide sequences from this sample produce the same CDR3. The rearrangement joins TRBV28 to TRBJ2-7; either TRBD1 or TRBD2 may fit D (5 bases each). The V end lost 5 bases, the J end lost 0 bases, and 8 bases lay between the germline ends. CDR3 length: 13 amino acids. Germline V gene sequence: CDR1 MDHEN, CDR2 SYDVKM. Written as DNA, the CDR3 is TGTGCCAGCAGTGCAGGGAGCTCCTACGAGCAGTACTTC. Translating gives CASSAGSSYEQYF.

This sequence joins TRBV5-1 and TRBJ1-2, with D unresolved. The germline gives CDR1 SGHRS, CDR2 YFSETQ. V lost 0 bases and J lost 7, with 13 bases in between. The CDR3 length is 14 residues. The CDR3 sequence is CASSLAPPASGYTF. The CDR3 DNA is TGCGCCAGCAGCTTGGCCCCCCCAGCCTCTGGCTACACCTTC.

The J gene is TRBJ2-5, the V gene TRBV11-2, with 9 bases lining up with TRBD2. The V and J ends lost 8 bases and 4 bases, in that order; junction bases with no gene match: 14. The CDR3 is 16 residues long. Germline V gives CDR1 SGHAT, CDR2 FQNNGV. CDR3 region: CASSAQLAGVGETQYF. CDR3 bases: TGTGCCAGCTCGGCCCAATTAGCGGGAGTAGGAGAGACCCAGTACTTC.

The J gene is TRBJ2-1, the V gene TRBV7-9; no firm D call. V dropped 3 bases and J dropped 6 bases, with 12 bases sitting between them. Germline V CDR1 and CDR2: SEHNR, FQNEAQ (reference sequence). The CDR3 has 14 amino acids. CDR3 residues: CASSLGSRGNEQFF. For the CDR3, the DNA is TGTGCCAGCAGCTTGGGTTCCCGCGGCAATGAGCAGTTCTTC.

The chain has TRBV28 and TRBJ2-1, with TRBD2 matching over 13 bases. Per germline, CDR1 MDHEN and CDR2 SYDVKM. V trimming: 6 bases; J trimming: 7 bases; junction bases outside the gene matches: 9. The CDR3 contains 16 residues. The CDR3 bases are TGTGCCAGCAGAATTTGGACTAGCGGGAGTGCGAATGAGCAGTTCTTC. Its translation: CASRIWTSGSANEQFF.

This chain links TRBV5-1 with TRBJ1-1; D is undetermined. The V end was cut by 0 bases, the J end by 8 bases, with 11 bases between. The CDR3 is 13 amino acids. Germline V CDR1 and CDR2: SGHRS, YFSETQ. The CDR3 DNA sequence: TGCGCCAGCAGCTTGGCCCTGACCATGGAAGCTTTCTTT. Translating it yields CASSLALTMEAFF.

The CDR3 region is CASSQGIGGVNEQFF. In DNA form, the CDR3 reads TGTGCCAGCAGCCAAGGGATAGGGGGGGTAAATGAGCAGTTCTTC. The chain has TRBV14 and TRBJ2-1; D may be TRBD2 (7 bases). V gave up 1 base and J gave up 7 bases, with 14 bases separating them. This CDR3 is built from 15 residues. Germline loops: CDR1 SGHDN, CDR2 FVKESK.

The chain couples TRBV2 to TRBJ1-5, with D unclear. The CDR3 has 13 amino acids. CDR1 is SNHLY and CDR2 is FYNNEI in the germline V gene. The germline V and J ends were trimmed by 4 bases and 4 bases, with 8 bases remaining between them. The CDR3 DNA sequence: TGTGCCAGCAGTGGGTCGGGTAATCAGCCCCAGCATTTT. Its translation: CASSGSGNQPQHF.

V is TRBV5-6 and J is TRBJ2-2; D is uncertain. CDR3 size: 13 residues. CDR1 and CDR2 from the germline V gene are SGHDT and YYEEEE. Trimming pared 0 bases from V and 8 bases from J, leaving 8 bases between. In nucleotides, the CDR3 is TGTGCCAGCAGCTTGGCGGGTTTGGGGGAGCTGTTTTTT. It codes for CASSLAGLGELFF.

V usage is TRBV5-4 and J usage is TRBJ2-1; TRBD2 matches at 8 bases. This CDR3 has 14 amino acids. J gave up 10 bases and V 0 bases, and 6 bases lay outside the gene matches. CDR1 SGHNT and CDR2 YYREEE come from the germline V gene (reference sequence). This CDR3 is CASSLELADREQFF. The CDR3 DNA follows: TGTGCCAGCAGCTTGGAACTAGCGGATCGAGAGCAGTTCTTC. The full variable domain, its missing parts supplied by reference TRBV5-4 and TRBJ2-1, is ETGVTQSPTHLIKTRGQQVTLRCSSQSGHNTVSWYQQALGQGPQFIFQYYREEENGRGNFPPRFSGLQFPNYSSELNVNALELDDSALYLCASSLELADREQFFGPGTRLTVL.

V usage is TRBV5-1 and J usage is TRBJ2-2; 12 bases map to TRBD2. The CDR3 is made up of 17 amino acids. Trimming cost V 4 bases and J 0 bases; bases outside gene matches: 4. Germline V gene lookup returns CDR1 SGHRS and CDR2 YFSETQ. The chain's CDR3 is CASSPRTSGTNTGELFF. The CDR3 DNA reads TGCGCCAGCAGCCCCAGGACTAGCGGGACGAACACCGGGGAGCTGTTTTTT. Full variable domain (rest looked up from reference TRBV5-1 and TRBJ2-2): KAGVTQTPRYLIKTRGQQVTLSCSPISGHRSVSWYQQTPGQGLQFLFEYFSETQRNKGNFPGRFSGRQFSNSRSEMNVSTLELGDSALYLCASSPRTSGTNTGELFFGEGSRLTVL.

This sequence joins TRBV27 and TRBJ1-1, with a weak D call TRBD1 (6 bases). Deletions cut 2 bases from V and 4 bases from J, with 17 bases between. The CDR3 is 16 amino acids. Germline V gene lookup returns CDR1 MNHEY and CDR2 SMNVEV (reference sequence). DNA of the CDR3: TGTGCCAGCAGTTTAGAATCTTGGGGGGCGGGCACTGAAGCTTTCTTT. Translated: CASSLESWGAGTEAFF.

Details on this clone: Other nucleotide sequences from this sample produce the same CDR3. The chain links TRBV20-1 to TRBJ1-3; no firm D call. The CDR3 loop spans 11 amino acids. Trimming removed 5 bases from V and 2 bases from J, with 4 bases in between. Germline V lookup: CDR1 DFQATT, CDR2 SNEGSKA (reference sequence). The CDR3 nucleotides are TGCAGTGCTTCTACTGGAAACACCATATATTTT. Protein: CSASTGNTIYF.

This clone was found once. The chain is built from TRBV7-8 and TRBJ2-5, with D unclear. V lost 1 base and J 5 bases, leaving 14 bases between the germline ends. The CDR3 has 15 amino acids. CDR1 is SGHVS, CDR2 FQNEAQ, per germline. DNA of the CDR3: TGTGCCAGCAGCTTAGGAAGGTCCAGGCGGGAGACCCAGTACTTC. Its translation is CASSLGRSRRETQYF.

The chain employs TRBV19 and TRBJ1-2; 7 bases line up with TRBD1. Trimming took 5 bases from V and 5 from J; bases not matched to a gene: 11. Germline assignment: CDR1 LNHDA and CDR2 SQIVND (reference sequence). This CDR3 region has 15 residues. The CDR3 sequence is CASSGYRGSPYGYTF. DNA of the CDR3: TGTGCCAGTAGTGGATACAGGGGATCCCCTTATGGCTACACCTTC.

The chain uses TRBV19 and TRBJ2-5; maybe TRBD2 (6 bases). There are 13 residues in the CDR3. The V end was cut by 4 bases, the J end by 5 bases, with 11 bases between. Per the germline V gene, CDR1 is LNHDA and CDR2 is SQIVND (reference sequence). CDR3: CASSKRTTETQYF. The CDR3 coding sequence is TGTGCCAGTAGTAAAAGGACTACGGAGACCCAGTACTTC.

This chain links TRBV11-2 with TRBJ2-7, with 12 bases lining up with TRBD2. Germline CDR1 reads SGHAT; CDR2 reads FQNNGV. V trimming: 5 bases; J trimming: 4 bases; junction bases outside the gene matches: 9. The CDR3 runs to 16 residues. CDR3 residues: CASSQRASGRAYEQYF. Written as DNA, the CDR3 is TGTGCCAGCAGCCAGAGGGCTAGCGGGAGGGCTTACGAGCAGTACTTC.

The chain combines TRBV28 with TRBJ2-7; D unresolved. Germline V gene sequence: CDR1 MDHEN, CDR2 SYDVKM. This CDR3 comprises 12 residues. V lost 3 bases, J lost 6 bases, and 9 bases lay in between. In DNA, the CDR3 is TGTGCCAGCAGTTTCTCGGTTGGCGAGCAGTACTTC. Residues: CASSFSVGEQYF. Looking up the rest from reference TRBV28 and TRBJ2-7 gives the full variable domain: DVKVTQSSRYLVKRTGEKVFLECVQDMDHENMFWYRQDPGLGLRLIYFSYDVKMKEKGDIPEGYSVSREKKERFSLILESASTNQTSMYLCASSFSVGEQYFGPGTRLTVT.

The V gene is TRBV5-4, the J gene TRBJ1-1; the match to TRBD1 covers 9 bases. The germline V gene encodes CDR1 SGHNT and CDR2 YYREEE (reference sequence). Losses at the gene ends were 0 bases for V and 1 base for J; bases not matched to a gene: 1. This CDR3 contains 15 residues. The CDR3 region has the DNA TGTGCCAGCAGCTTGGGGGGACAGGGGAACACTGAAGCTTTCTTT. It yields the protein CASSLGGQGNTEAFF.

The V gene is TRBV5-1, the J gene TRBJ2-5; 14 bases align to TRBD2. V was clipped by 0 bases and J by 4 bases; unmatched bases: 2. CDR1 is SGHRS, CDR2 YFSETQ, per germline. The CDR3 spans 16 residues. The CDR3 reads CASSLEGLAGVETQYF. CDR3 nucleotide sequence: TGCGCCAGCAGCTTGGAGGGACTAGCGGGAGTAGAGACCCAGTACTTC.

The V call is TRBV5-1, the J call TRBJ1-1; TRBD1 is a possible D gene (6 bases). Germline lookup yields CDR1 SGHRS and CDR2 YFSETQ. V was cut by 6 bases and J by 0 bases, with 15 bases left in between. The CDR3 sequence is 15 residues long. DNA for the CDR3: TGCGCCAGCACCCCCGGGGAGGGGGTGAACACTGAAGCTTTCTTT. Its translation is CASTPGEGVNTEAFF. Using reference TRBV5-1 and TRBJ1-1 for the parts outside the CDR3, the full variable domain is KAGVTQTPRYLIKTRGQQVTLSCSPISGHRSVSWYQQTPGQGLQFLFEYFSETQRNKGNFPGRFSGRQFSNSRSEMNVSTLELGDSALYLCASTPGEGVNTEAFFGQGTRLTVV.

DNA for the CDR3: TGTGCCAGCAGCCAGGGACTAGCGGAATACAATGAGCAGTTCTTC. Amino acid sequence: CASSQGLAEYNEQFF. This sequence joins TRBV5-6 and TRBJ2-1; TRBD2 agrees at 11 bases. CDR1 and CDR2 (germline): SGHDT, YYEEEE. The CDR3 covers 15 residues. After removal of 4 bases from V and 4 bases from J, the junction contained 4 bases not matched to a gene. Together with reference TRBV5-6 and TRBJ2-1, the CDR3 gives the full variable domain: DAGVTQSPTHLIKTRGQQVTLRCSPKSGHDTVSWYQQALGQGPQFIFQYYEEEERQRGNFPDRFSGHQFPNYSSELNVNALLLGDSALYLCASSQGLAEYNEQFFGPGTRLTVL.

The chain has TRBV10-3 and TRBJ1-5; a possible D gene is TRBD1 (5 bases). The CDR3 consists of 15 residues. V lost 7 bases, J lost 5 bases, and 18 bases lay in between. Germline-derived CDR1 and CDR2 are ENHRY and SYGVKD. Written as DNA, the CDR3 is TGTGCCATCAAAACAGTGGAGGGGAGGGATCAGCCCCAGCATTTT. Its translation: CAIKTVEGRDQPQHF.

V and J are TRBV21-1 and TRBJ2-7; no DNA check was done on the table's D call, TRBD2. TRBV21-1 is a pseudogene. The CDR3 contains 15 residues. The CDR3 reads CASSKERGSRYEQYF. In DNA, the CDR3 is TGTGCCAGCAGCAAAGAGCGGGGCAGCCGGTACGAGCAGTACTTC.

The chain uses TRBV14 and TRBJ2-7, with D perhaps TRBD2 (6 bases). This CDR3 spans 15 amino acids. Germline V CDR1 and CDR2: SGHDN, FVKESK. V was trimmed by 1 base and J by 3 bases, leaving 13 bases between them. Written as DNA, the CDR3 is TGTGCCAGCAGCCAAGGGCGGGTGGGACTCTACGAGCAGTACTTC. As protein: CASSQGRVGLYEQYF.

The rearrangement uses TRBV18 and TRBJ2-7, with a weak D call TRBD1 (5 bases). CDR3 size: 17 residues. V was clipped by 0 bases and J by 5 bases, with 20 bases between them. The germline V gene has CDR1 KGHSH and CDR2 LQKENI. The CDR3 DNA is TGTGCCAGCTCACCACCGATCGGGTTGGGGCGTCTCCACGAGCAGTACTTC. It yields the protein CASSPPIGLGRLHEQYF.

About this clone: The sample holds other DNA sequences that translate to the same CDR3. The V gene is TRBV2, the J gene TRBJ2-3, with no clear D. Germline-derived CDR1 and CDR2 are SNHLY and FYNNEI. The length of the CDR3 is 12 residues. Trimming removed 4 bases at V and 1 base at J, with 3 bases between. The CDR3 region is CASSGGTDTQYF. The CDR3 nucleotides read TGTGCCAGCAGTGGGGGCACAGATACGCAGTATTTT.

The genes are TRBV5-4 and TRBJ2-5; no reliable D call. This CDR3 has 13 residues. Trimming cost V 4 bases and J 1 base, with 8 bases left between them. Per germline, CDR1 SGHNT and CDR2 YYREEE (reference sequence). The CDR3 spells CASSPRRQETQYF. CDR3 coding DNA: TGTGCCAGCAGCCCTAGGCGCCAAGAGACCCAGTACTTC.

V gene TRBV18 combines with J gene TRBJ2-1, with 11 bases aligning to TRBD2. The CDR3 has 17 amino acids. V was pared by 0 bases and J by 12 bases, with 13 bases of the junction left unmatched. Germline CDR1 reads KGHSH; CDR2 reads LQKENI. For the CDR3, the DNA is TGTGCCAGCTCACCACCGTGGCTAGCGGGAGGTCATAGCGGGCAGTTCTTC. Its translation is CASSPPWLAGGHSGQFF. The entire variable domain, with the rest obtained from reference TRBV18 and TRBJ2-1, is as follows: NAGVMQNPRHLVRRRGQEARLRCSPMKGHSHVYWYRQLPEEGLKFMVYLQKENIIDESGMPKERFSAEFPKEGPSILRIQQVVRGDSAAYFCASSPPWLAGGHSGQFFGPGTRLTVL.